The 27 T cell receptor beta chains in this list originate from one sample, sequenced in a study of blood T cell repertoires in COVID-19. Generated by immunoSEQ multiplex PCR, the TCRdb table keeps only in-frame clones and is missing some. The sample lists nearly 90,000 clones; about nine tenths were seen once. Sequencing was done on a sample of peripheral blood. These receptors were obtained from a man in his sixties with acute or convalescent COVID-19.

The rearrangement uses TRBV27 and TRBJ1-6; 9 bases agree with TRBD1. The CDR3 contains 13 residues. Looked up from germline, CDR1 is MNHEY and CDR2 is SMNVEV (reference sequence). V shed 9 bases and J 8 bases; nucleotides not matched to a gene: 5. This chain's CDR3 is CASRRDRDSPLHF. Written as DNA, the CDR3 is TGTGCCAGTCGCCGGGACAGGGATTCACCCCTCCACTTT.

The chain couples TRBV5-4 to TRBJ1-3; maybe TRBD1 (6 bases). The V and J ends lost 7 bases and 2 bases respectively, with 13 bases between them. Germline CDR1 is SGHNT and CDR2 is YYREEE (reference sequence). The CDR3 is 14 residues long. As DNA, the CDR3 is TGTGCCAGCGCGATACAGGGAGCTGGAAACACCATATATTTT. Protein: CASAIQGAGNTIYF.

The chain links TRBV5-6 to TRBJ2-5; D uncertain. Germline CDR1 is SGHDT and CDR2 is YYEEEE. Trimming left V 3 bases short and J 5 bases short, with 11 bases between. The length of the CDR3 is 13 residues. The CDR3 sequence is CASSYTKSETQYF. The CDR3 bases are TGTGCCAGCAGCTACACTAAGTCCGAGACCCAGTACTTC.

A single count supports this clone. This chain links TRBV7-9 with TRBJ2-1; possible D gene TRBD2, 5 bases. Looked up from germline, CDR1 is SEHNR and CDR2 is FQNEAQ (reference sequence). This CDR3 has 15 amino acids. V lost 1 base and J lost 6, with 13 bases in between. In DNA, the CDR3 is TGTGCCAGCAGCTTAGTAGCGCACCCCTTCAATGAGCAGTTCTTC. Amino acids: CASSLVAHPFNEQFF.

The gene calls are TRBV28 and TRBJ2-5, with a weak D call TRBD1 (5 bases). Germline V lookup: CDR1 MDHEN, CDR2 SYDVKM. There are 14 residues in the CDR3. Trimming stripped 2 bases from V and 5 bases from J, with 12 bases between. The CDR3, as DNA: TGTGCCAGCAGTTTAGCAGGGATTGGGGAGACCCAGTACTTC. It encodes CASSLAGIGETQYF.

The genes are TRBV15 and TRBJ2-3; 7 bases map to TRBD2. CDR1 LNHNV and CDR2 YYDKDF come from the germline V gene (reference sequence). This CDR3 region has 14 residues. V lost 8 bases and J lost 4; bases outside the gene matches: 9. The CDR3 nucleotides are TGTGCCACCCAAACCCGGGGGGACGCAGATACGCAGTATTTT. It is translated as CATQTRGDADTQYF.

This clone is a singleton in its sample. The rearrangement joins TRBV5-6 to TRBJ2-7; 11 nucleotides agree with TRBD2. The CDR3 runs 15 residues. Germline V gene lookup returns CDR1 SGHDT and CDR2 YYEEEE. V lost 3 bases to trimming and J lost 2 bases; unmatched junction nucleotides: 4. The CDR3 protein is CASSSLAGGPYEQYF. In DNA, the CDR3 is TGTGCCAGCAGCTCGTTAGCGGGAGGGCCCTACGAGCAGTACTTC. Combining the CDR3 with reference TRBV5-6 and TRBJ2-7 gives the whole variable domain DAGVTQSPTHLIKTRGQQVTLRCSPKSGHDTVSWYQQALGQGPQFIFQYYEEEERQRGNFPDRFSGHQFPNYSSELNVNALLLGDSALYLCASSSLAGGPYEQYFGPGTRLTVT.

The chain has TRBV9 and TRBJ1-4, with TRBD1 identical over 7 bases. Trimming removed 0 bases from V and 4 bases from J; junction bases left unmatched: 3. The CDR3 is 15 amino acids. The germline V gene has CDR1 SGDLS and CDR2 YYNGEE. The CDR3 loop is CASSVEGTDNEKLFF. The CDR3 DNA reads as TGTGCCAGCAGCGTAGAGGGGACAGATAATGAAAAACTGTTTTTT.

The chain uses TRBV19 and TRBJ2-1; 9 bases agree with TRBD1. Germline trimming cut 6 bases from V and 3 bases from J; bases unmatched to any gene: 3. This CDR3 comprises 14 residues. CDR1 is LNHDA and CDR2 is SQIVND in the germline V gene (reference sequence). CDR3 coding DNA: TGTGCCAGTAGCCAGACAGGGGGCTACAATGAGCAGTTCTTC. This gives the protein CASSQTGGYNEQFF.

The rearrangement uses TRBV27 and TRBJ1-2; no clear D. The V gene's germline CDR1 is MNHEY and CDR2 SMNVEV (reference sequence). The CDR3 loop spans 12 amino acids. The V gene lost 2 bases and the J gene lost 7 bases, with 8 bases spanning the gap. CDR3 residues: CASSLRSAGYTF. CDR3 DNA: TGTGCCAGCAGTTTAAGGAGTGCTGGCTACACCTTC.

The chain links TRBV24-1 to TRBJ1-2; D is unresolved. Germline-derived CDR1 and CDR2 are KGHDR and SFDVKD. This CDR3 comprises 13 residues. Between the trimmed V and J ends, which lost 3 bases and 7 bases, there was a span of 11 bases. The CDR3 DNA follows: TGTGCCACCAGTGATCCCGGGGTGGGTGGCTACACCTTC. As protein: CATSDPGVGGYTF.

The CDR3 region is CASSLGTGVGANVLTF. The CDR3 DNA follows: TGTGCCAGCAGCCTGGGGACAGGGGTCGGGGCCAACGTCCTGACTTTC. The V gene is TRBV3-1 (or the pseudogene TRBV3-2), the J gene TRBJ2-6; the match to TRBD1 covers 10 bases. V dropped 4 bases and J dropped 4; count of bases not matched to a gene: 4. CDR3 length equals 16 residues. CDR1 is LGHDT, CDR2 YNNKEL, per germline (reference sequence).

The chain employs TRBV30 and TRBJ1-2; D gene ambiguous. CDR3 length: 12 residues. CDR1 GTSNPN and CDR2 SVGIG come from the germline V gene (reference sequence). The V end was cut by 0 bases, the J end by 7 bases, with 9 bases between. CDR3 sequence: CAWSVSGVGYTF. The CDR3 bases are TGTGCCTGGAGTGTGTCGGGAGTTGGCTACACCTTC.

The chain has TRBV6-5 and TRBJ2-7; the match to TRBD1 covers 12 bases. There are 14 residues in the CDR3. V trimming: 7 bases; J trimming: 7 bases; junction bases outside the gene matches: 8. The germline V gene encodes CDR1 MNHEY and CDR2 SVGAGI. CDR3 in DNA: TGTGCCAGCAAAGAGGGACAGGGGGCGCGAGAGCAGTACTTC. As protein: CASKEGQGAREQYF.

The V gene is TRBV5-8, the J gene TRBJ2-1, with a tentative D call TRBD2 (5 bases). Germline CDR1 SGHTS, CDR2 YDEGEE. This CDR3 comprises 15 residues. V lost 4 bases and J lost 7, with 18 bases in between. As DNA, the CDR3 is TGTGCCAGCAGCCTTGGCAAGAGGGAGAATAATGAGCAGTTCTTC. Amino acids: CASSLGKRENNEQFF. Variable domain in full (rest from reference TRBV5-8 and TRBJ2-1): EAGVTQSPTHLIKTRGQQATLRCSPISGHTSVYWYQQALGLGLQFLLWYDEGEERNRGNFPPRFSGRQFPNYSSELNVNALELEDSALYLCASSLGKRENNEQFFGPGTRLTVL.

The chain recombines TRBV18 with TRBJ1-6; D is ambiguous. Per the germline V gene, CDR1 is KGHSH and CDR2 is LQKENI. V was shortened by 0 bases and J by 2 bases, with 14 bases between the two germline ends. The CDR3 totals 18 residues. The chain's CDR3 is CASSPPSRIPTYNSPLHF. The DNA of the CDR3 is TGTGCCAGCTCACCACCGTCCAGAATCCCCACCTATAATTCACCCCTCCACTTT.

A single count supports this clone. The same CDR3 also results from other DNA sequences found in this sample. This chain uses TRBV3-1 (or the pseudogene TRBV3-2) with TRBJ2-5; 9 nucleotides line up with TRBD1. In germline, CDR1 is LGHDT, CDR2 YNNKEL (reference sequence). The ends lost 6 bases at V and 3 bases at J; junction bases unmatched: 8. This CDR3 is built from 15 residues. The DNA for the CDR3 is TGTGCCAGCAGTCATGGGACAGGGAAAAAAGAGACCCAGTACTTC. Its translation: CASSHGTGKKETQYF.

This chain joins TRBV6-4 and TRBJ1-1; TRBD1 aligns across 8 bases. The junction had 4 bases not matched to a gene; V was cut back by 2 bases and J by 5 bases. The germline gives CDR1 MRHNA, CDR2 SNTAGT. CDR3 size: 14 residues. This CDR3 reads CASSDQGASTEAFF. The CDR3 DNA is TGTGCCAGCAGTGACCAGGGGGCGAGTACTGAAGCTTTCTTT.

The chain is built from TRBV5-1 and TRBJ1-1; 11 bases are shared with TRBD1. The CDR3 totals 17 residues. CDR1 and CDR2 from the germline V gene are SGHRS and YFSETQ. J gave up 0 bases and V 4 bases, and 8 bases lay outside the gene matches. CDR3 bases: TGCGCCAGCAGCACCCGACCGGGACAGGGGGTGAACACTGAAGCTTTCTTT. Translation: CASSTRPGQGVNTEAFF.

This sequence joins TRBV27 and TRBJ2-7, with unresolved D. The CDR3 extends over 13 amino acids. The V end was cut by 6 bases, the J end by 2 bases, with 11 bases between. Looked up from germline, CDR1 is MNHEY and CDR2 is SMNVEV (reference sequence). DNA for the CDR3: TGTGCCAGCAGCCGAACTCGAGCCTACGAGCAGTACTTC. This codes for CASSRTRAYEQYF.

V is TRBV5-1 and J is TRBJ2-7, with 7 bases lining up with TRBD1. V shed 3 bases and J 3 bases; nucleotides not matched to a gene: 6. The CDR3 loop spans 14 amino acids. CDR1 and CDR2 from the germline V gene are SGHRS and YFSETQ. The chain's CDR3 is CASSSQTGSYEQYF. CDR3 nucleotide sequence: TGCGCCAGCAGCTCCCAGACAGGGAGCTACGAGCAGTACTTC.

The chain uses TRBV11-1 and TRBJ1-6, with 7 bases lining up with TRBD1. This CDR3 has 15 amino acids. Germline V gene data show CDR1 as SGHAT and CDR2 as FQDESV (reference sequence). The junction had 4 bases not matched to a gene; V was cut back by 8 bases and J by 0 bases. In nucleotides, the CDR3 is TGTGCCAGCGGGGACAGACGCTCCTATAATTCACCCCTCCACTTT. Its protein is CASGDRRSYNSPLHF.

The chain couples TRBV6-2 or TRBV6-3 to TRBJ1-2; D possibly corresponds to TRBD1 (6 bases). CDR1 and CDR2 from the germline V gene are MNHEY and SVGEGT. Trimming took off 4 bases at V and 4 bases at J, with 13 bases between the two ends. This CDR3 has 14 amino acids. The CDR3 coding sequence is TGTGCCAGCAGTTTCCCCGGACAGCTCTATGGCTACACCTTC. Encoded protein: CASSFPGQLYGYTF.

The chain uses TRBV12-3 or TRBV12-4 and TRBJ1-3; no clear D. This CDR3 region has 13 residues. V gave up 7 bases and J gave up 1 base, with 8 bases separating them. Here the CDR3 DNA reads TGTGCCAGCAAAAGAGAGTCTGGAAACACCATATATTTT. This codes for CASKRESGNTIYF.

The gene calls are TRBV14 and TRBJ2-2; TRBD1 matches 8 bases. With V trimmed by 0 bases and J by 6 bases, 12 bases remained unmatched. This CDR3 spans 18 amino acids. Germline V CDR1 and CDR2: SGHDN, FVKESK. CDR3 amino acids: CASSQDRTGLRTPGELFF. The CDR3 DNA follows: TGTGCCAGCAGCCAAGATCGGACAGGGCTGAGGACCCCCGGGGAGCTGTTTTTT. Using reference TRBV14 and TRBJ2-2 for the parts outside the CDR3, the full variable domain is EAGVTQFPSHSVIEKGQTVTLRCDPISGHDNLYWYRRVMGKEIKFLLHFVKESKQDESGMPNNRFLAERTGGTYSTLKVQPAELEDSGVYFCASSQDRTGLRTPGELFFGEGSRLTVL.

The chain couples TRBV19 to TRBJ2-5; D call uncertain. Trimming left V 5 bases short and J 5 bases short, with 12 bases between. Germline V gene lookup returns CDR1 LNHDA and CDR2 SQIVND (reference sequence). This CDR3 has 13 amino acids. CDR3 in DNA: TGTGCCAGTAGTTTAATTCGGTCTGAGACCCAGTACTTC. Its translation is CASSLIRSETQYF.

The genes are TRBV11-2 and TRBJ1-1, with D perhaps TRBD1 (6 bases). The CDR3 is made up of 14 amino acids. Germline loops: CDR1 SGHAT, CDR2 FQNNGV. V was clipped by 3 bases and J by 8 bases, with 16 bases between them. The CDR3 loop reads CASSFSDSGTEAFF. CDR3 nucleotides: TGTGCCAGCAGCTTTTCCGACTCCGGGACAGAAGCTTTCTTT. The full variable domain, completed using reference TRBV11-2 and TRBJ1-1, is EAGVAQSPRYKIIEKRQSVAFWCNPISGHATLYWYQQILGQGPKLLIQFQNNGVVDDSQLPKDRFSAERLKGVDSTLKIQPAKLEDSAVYLCASSFSDSGTEAFFGQGTRLTVV.